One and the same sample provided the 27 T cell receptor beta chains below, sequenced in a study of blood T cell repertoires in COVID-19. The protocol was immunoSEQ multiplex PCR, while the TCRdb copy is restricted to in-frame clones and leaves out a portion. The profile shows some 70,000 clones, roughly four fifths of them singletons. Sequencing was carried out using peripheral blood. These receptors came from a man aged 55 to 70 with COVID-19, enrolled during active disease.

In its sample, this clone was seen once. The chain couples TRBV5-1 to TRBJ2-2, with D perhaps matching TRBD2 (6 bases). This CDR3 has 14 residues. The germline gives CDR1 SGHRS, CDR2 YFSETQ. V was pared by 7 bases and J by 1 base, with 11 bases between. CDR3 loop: CASAPGGNTGELFF. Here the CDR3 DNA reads TGCGCCAGCGCCCCCGGGGGGAACACCGGGGAGCTGTTTTTT.

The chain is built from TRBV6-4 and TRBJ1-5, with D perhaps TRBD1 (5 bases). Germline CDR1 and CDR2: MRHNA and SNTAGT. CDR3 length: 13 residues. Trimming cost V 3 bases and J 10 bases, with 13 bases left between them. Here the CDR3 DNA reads TGTGCCAGCAGTGAACAGGCCGGGGGACCCCAGCATTTT. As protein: CASSEQAGGPQHF.

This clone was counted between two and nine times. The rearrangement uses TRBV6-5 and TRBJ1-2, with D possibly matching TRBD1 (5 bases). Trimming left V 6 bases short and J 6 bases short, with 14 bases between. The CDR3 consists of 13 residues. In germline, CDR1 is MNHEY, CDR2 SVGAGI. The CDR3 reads CASSPLGVNGYTF. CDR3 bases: TGTGCCAGCAGCCCCTTAGGGGTAAATGGCTACACCTTC.

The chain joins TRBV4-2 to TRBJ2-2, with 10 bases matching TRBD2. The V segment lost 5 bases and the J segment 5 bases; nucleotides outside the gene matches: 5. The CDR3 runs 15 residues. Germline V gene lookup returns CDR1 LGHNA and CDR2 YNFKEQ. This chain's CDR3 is CASSTLAGVTGELFF. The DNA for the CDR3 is TGTGCCAGCAGCACTCTAGCGGGAGTTACCGGGGAGCTGTTTTTT.

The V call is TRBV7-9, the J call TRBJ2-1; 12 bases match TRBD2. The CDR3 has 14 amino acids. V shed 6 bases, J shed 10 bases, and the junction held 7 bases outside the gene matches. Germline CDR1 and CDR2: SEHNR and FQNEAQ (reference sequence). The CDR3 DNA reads TGTGCCAGCAGACCAGCCGGGACTAGCGGGGAGCAGTTCTTC. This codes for CASRPAGTSGEQFF.

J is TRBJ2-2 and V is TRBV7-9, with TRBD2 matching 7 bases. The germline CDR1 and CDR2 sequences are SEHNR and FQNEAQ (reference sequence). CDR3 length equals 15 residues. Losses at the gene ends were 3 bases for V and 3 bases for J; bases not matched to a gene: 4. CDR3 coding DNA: TGTGCCAGCAGCTTCCGGACTAGTTACACCGGGGAGCTGTTTTTT. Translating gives CASSFRTSYTGELFF.

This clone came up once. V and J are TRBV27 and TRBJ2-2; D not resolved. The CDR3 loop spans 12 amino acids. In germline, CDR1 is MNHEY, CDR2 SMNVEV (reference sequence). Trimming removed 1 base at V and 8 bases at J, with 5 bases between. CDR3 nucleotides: TGTGCCAGCAGTTTATACAGAGGGGAGCTGTTTTTT. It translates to CASSLYRGELFF.

CDR3 DNA: TGCAGCGGAGTTCGCAATGAGCAGTTCTTC. It is translated as CSGVRNEQFF. The gene calls are TRBV29-1 and TRBJ2-1; D is unclear. This CDR3 spans 10 amino acids. V dropped 7 bases and J dropped 6 bases, with 7 bases sitting between them. Germline-derived CDR1 and CDR2 are SQVTM and ANQGSEA.

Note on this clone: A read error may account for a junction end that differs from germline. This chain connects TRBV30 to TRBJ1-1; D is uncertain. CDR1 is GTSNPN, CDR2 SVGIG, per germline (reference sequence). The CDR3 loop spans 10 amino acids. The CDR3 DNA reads TGTGCCTGGAGTGTCCGGCGAGACTTATTT. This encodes CAWSVRRDLF.

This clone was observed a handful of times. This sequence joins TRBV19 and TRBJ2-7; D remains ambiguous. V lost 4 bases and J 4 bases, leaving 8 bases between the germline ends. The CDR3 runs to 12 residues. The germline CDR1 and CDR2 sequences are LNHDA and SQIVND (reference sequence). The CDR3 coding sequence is TGTGCCAGTAGTAATCCTTTTTACGAGCAGTACTTC. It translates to CASSNPFYEQYF.

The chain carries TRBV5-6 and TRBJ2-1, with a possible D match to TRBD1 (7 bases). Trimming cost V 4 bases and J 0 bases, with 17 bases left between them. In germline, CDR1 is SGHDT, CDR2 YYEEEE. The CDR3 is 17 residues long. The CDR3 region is CASSLNRGLSSYNEQFF. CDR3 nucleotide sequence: TGTGCCAGCAGCCTAAACAGGGGACTCTCCTCCTACAATGAGCAGTTCTTC.

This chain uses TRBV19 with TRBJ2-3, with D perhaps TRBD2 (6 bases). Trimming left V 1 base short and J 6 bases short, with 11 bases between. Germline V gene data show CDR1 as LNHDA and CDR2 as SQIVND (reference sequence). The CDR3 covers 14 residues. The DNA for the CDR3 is TGTGCCAGTAGTATAGTAGGAGGGCAGGATACGCAGTATTTT. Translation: CASSIVGGQDTQYF.

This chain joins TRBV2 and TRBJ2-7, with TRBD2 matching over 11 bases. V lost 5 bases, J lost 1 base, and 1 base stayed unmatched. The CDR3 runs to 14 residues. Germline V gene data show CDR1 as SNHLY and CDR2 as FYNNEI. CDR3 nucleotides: TGTGCCAGCAGTCTAGCGGGGGGATCCTACGAGCAGTACTTC. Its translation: CASSLAGGSYEQYF. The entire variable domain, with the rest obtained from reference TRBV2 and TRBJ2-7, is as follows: EPEVTQTPSHQVTQMGQEVILRCVPISNHLYFYWYRQILGQKVEFLVSFYNNEISEKSEIFDDQFSVERPDGSNFTLKIRSTKLEDSAMYFCASSLAGGSYEQYFGPGTRLTVT.

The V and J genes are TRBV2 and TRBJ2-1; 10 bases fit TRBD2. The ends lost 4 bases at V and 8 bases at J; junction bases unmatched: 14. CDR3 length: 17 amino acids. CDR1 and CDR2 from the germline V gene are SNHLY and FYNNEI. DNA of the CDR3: TGTGCCAGCAGTGCAGGTTCGCCAGGACTAGCGGTACATGAGCAGTTCTTC. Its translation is CASSAGSPGLAVHEQFF.

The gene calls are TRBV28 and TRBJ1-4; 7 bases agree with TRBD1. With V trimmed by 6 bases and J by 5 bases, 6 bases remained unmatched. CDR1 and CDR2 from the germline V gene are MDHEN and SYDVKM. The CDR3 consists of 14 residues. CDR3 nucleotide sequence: TGTGCCAGCAGGCCGACAGGGCCAAATGAAAAACTGTTTTTT. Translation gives CASRPTGPNEKLFF.

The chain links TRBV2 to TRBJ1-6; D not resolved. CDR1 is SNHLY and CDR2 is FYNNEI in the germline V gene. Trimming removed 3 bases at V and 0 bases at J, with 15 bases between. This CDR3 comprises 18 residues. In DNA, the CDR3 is TGTGCCAGCAGTGATGTTGCGATCTTTAGCTCCTATAATTCACCCCTCCACTTT. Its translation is CASSDVAIFSSYNSPLHF.

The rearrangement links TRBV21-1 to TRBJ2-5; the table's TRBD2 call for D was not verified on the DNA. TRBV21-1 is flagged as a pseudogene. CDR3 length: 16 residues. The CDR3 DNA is TGTGCCAGCAGCCCAACGGTCCTAGCGGGAGGGGAGACCCAGTACTTC. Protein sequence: CASSPTVLAGGETQYF.

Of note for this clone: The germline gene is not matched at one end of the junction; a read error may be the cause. CDR3 amino acids: CAWSVGSRIRF. In DNA form, the CDR3 reads TGTGCCTGGAGTGTGGGCTCCCGGATTCGGTTT. The genes are TRBV30 and TRBJ1-6, with D unclear. Germline values: CDR1 GTSNPN, CDR2 SVGIG (reference sequence). The CDR3 is made up of 11 amino acids.

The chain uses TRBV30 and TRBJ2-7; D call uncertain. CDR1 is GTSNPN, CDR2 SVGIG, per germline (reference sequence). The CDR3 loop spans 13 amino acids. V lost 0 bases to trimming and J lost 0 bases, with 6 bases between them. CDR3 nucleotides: TGTGCCTGGAGTGTCGGCGGCTCCTACGAGCAGTACTTC. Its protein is CAWSVGGSYEQYF.

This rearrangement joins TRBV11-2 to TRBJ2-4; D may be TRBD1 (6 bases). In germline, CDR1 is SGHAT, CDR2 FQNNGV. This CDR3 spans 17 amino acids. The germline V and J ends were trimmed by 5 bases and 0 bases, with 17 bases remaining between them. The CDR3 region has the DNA TGTGCCAGCAGCCCCGCAGGGGATTGGATAGCCAAAAACATTCAGTACTTC. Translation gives CASSPAGDWIAKNIQYF.

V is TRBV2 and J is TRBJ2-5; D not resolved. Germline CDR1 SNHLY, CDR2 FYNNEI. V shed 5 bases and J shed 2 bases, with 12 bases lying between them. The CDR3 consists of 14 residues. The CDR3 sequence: CASSYGGSQETQYF. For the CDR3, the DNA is TGTGCCAGCAGTTATGGCGGCAGTCAAGAGACCCAGTACTTC.

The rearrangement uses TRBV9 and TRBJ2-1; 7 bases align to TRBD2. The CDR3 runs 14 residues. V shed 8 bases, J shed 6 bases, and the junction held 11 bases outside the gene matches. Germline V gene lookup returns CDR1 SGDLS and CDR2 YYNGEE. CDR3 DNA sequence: TGTGCCAGTCTTCCGGGGGGAGGAGGCAATGAGCAGTTCTTC. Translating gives CASLPGGGGNEQFF.

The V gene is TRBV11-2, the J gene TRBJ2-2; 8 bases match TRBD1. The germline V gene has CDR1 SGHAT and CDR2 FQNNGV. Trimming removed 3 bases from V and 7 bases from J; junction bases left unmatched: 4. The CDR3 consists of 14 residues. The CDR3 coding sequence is TGTGCCAGCAGCTTTTCAGGGGGCGACGGGGAGCTGTTTTTT. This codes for CASSFSGGDGELFF.

CDR3 loop: CAWSVGGLAGTQYF. The CDR3 DNA reads as TGTGCCTGGAGTGTAGGGGGACTAGCAGGTACGCAGTATTTT. V is TRBV30 and J is TRBJ2-3; TRBD2 aligns across 9 bases. V shed 0 bases and J 8 bases; nucleotides not matched to a gene: 6. The CDR3 runs to 14 residues. CDR1 is GTSNPN and CDR2 is SVGIG in the germline V gene (reference sequence).

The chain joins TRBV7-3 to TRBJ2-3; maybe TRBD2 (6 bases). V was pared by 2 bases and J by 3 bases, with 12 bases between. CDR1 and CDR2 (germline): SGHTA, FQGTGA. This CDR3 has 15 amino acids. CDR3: CASSLLGLGTDTQYF. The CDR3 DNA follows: TGTGCCAGCAGCTTACTGGGACTTGGGACAGATACGCAGTATTTT.

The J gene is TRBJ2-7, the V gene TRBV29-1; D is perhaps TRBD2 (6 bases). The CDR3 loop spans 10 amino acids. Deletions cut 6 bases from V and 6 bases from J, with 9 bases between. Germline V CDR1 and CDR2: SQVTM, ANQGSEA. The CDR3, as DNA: TGCAGCGTCATGGAGGGCGAGCAGTACTTC. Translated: CSVMEGEQYF.

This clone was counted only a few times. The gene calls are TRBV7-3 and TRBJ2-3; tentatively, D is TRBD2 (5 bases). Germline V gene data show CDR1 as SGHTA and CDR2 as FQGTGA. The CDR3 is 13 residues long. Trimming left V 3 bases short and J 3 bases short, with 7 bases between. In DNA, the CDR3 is TGTGCCAGCAGCTTCGGGGTGACAGATACGCAGTATTTT. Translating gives CASSFGVTDTQYF.